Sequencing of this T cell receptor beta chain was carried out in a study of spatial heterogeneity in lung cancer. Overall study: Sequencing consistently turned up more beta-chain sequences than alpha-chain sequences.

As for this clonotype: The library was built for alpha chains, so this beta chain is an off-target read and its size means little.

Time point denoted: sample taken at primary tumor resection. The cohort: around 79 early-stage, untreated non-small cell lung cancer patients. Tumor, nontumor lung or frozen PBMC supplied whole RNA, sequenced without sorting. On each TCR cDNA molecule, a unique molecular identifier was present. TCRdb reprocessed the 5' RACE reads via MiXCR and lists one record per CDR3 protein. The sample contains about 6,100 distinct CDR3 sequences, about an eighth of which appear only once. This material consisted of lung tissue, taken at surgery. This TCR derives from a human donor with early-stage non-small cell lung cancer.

The DNA for the CDR3 is TGCAGTGCTAGGATGGGGGCGGCGAACTCCTACAATGAGCAGTTCTTC. Residues: CSARMGAANSYNEQFF. V usage is TRBV20-1 and J usage is TRBJ2-1, with D possibly matching TRBD1 (6 bases). The CDR3 has 16 residues. The V end lost 3 bases, the J end lost 0 bases, and 15 bases lay between the germline ends. Germline CDR1 DFQATT, CDR2 SNEGSKA (reference sequence).